Shown below are 8 T cell receptor beta chains from a single sample sequenced in a study of CD8+ T cells in alopecia areata. Following RNA extraction, reverse transcription yielded cDNA that acted as the sequencing template. Libraries were prepared by immunoSEQ multiplex PCR; TCRdb keeps only in-frame clonotypes and omits some of them. This sample yields 150,000 to 200,000 clones, of which just under 60% are seen a single time; roughly 14% belongs to the top ten. The sequencing used CD4+ T cells sorted from blood, collected at week 0. The origin of the receptors is a human donor with alopecia areata.

This chain connects TRBV29-1 to TRBJ1-2, with TRBD1 identical over 8 bases. CDR3 length equals 13 residues. Unmatched junction bases numbered 11, after V lost 6 bases and J lost 8 bases. CDR1 and CDR2 from the germline V gene are SQVTM and ANQGSEA. CDR3 protein: CSVSDRAAQGYTF. DNA for the CDR3: TGCAGCGTCTCGGACAGGGCGGCCCAAGGCTACACCTTC. Drawing the rest from reference TRBV29-1 and TRBJ1-2, the complete variable domain is SAVISQKPSRDICQRGTSLTIQCQVDSQVTMMFWYRQQPGQSLTLIATANQGSEATYESGFVIDKFPISRPNLTFSTLTVSNMSPEDSSIYLCSVSDRAAQGYTFGSGTRLTVV.

This clone turned up a few times. The chain links TRBV6-5 to TRBJ2-7; unclear D gene. The CDR3 sequence is 13 residues long. Germline CDR1 is MNHEY and CDR2 is SVGAGI. With 7 bases removed from V and 2 bases from J, the gap between germline ends came to 12 bases. CDR3 bases: TGTGCCAGCACCTCCCAAGGGACCTACGAGCAGTACTTC. It specifies CASTSQGTYEQYF.

The chain has TRBV6-5 and TRBJ1-1; 7 nucleotides agree with TRBD1. The ends lost 6 bases at V and 5 bases at J; junction bases unmatched: 9. The CDR3 loop spans 14 amino acids. Germline V lookup: CDR1 MNHEY, CDR2 SVGAGI. Here the CDR3 DNA reads TGTGCCAGCAGCCGAGGACAGGCGGGTACTGAAGCTTTCTTT. The encoded protein is CASSRGQAGTEAFF.

The chain carries TRBV7-9 and TRBJ1-2, with 10 bases that match TRBD1. V was clipped by 3 bases and J by 6 bases; unmatched bases: 7. CDR3 length: 15 amino acids. The germline V gene has CDR1 SEHNR and CDR2 FQNEAQ (reference sequence). Written as DNA, the CDR3 is TGTGCCAGCAGCTTTGGACAGGGGGGATATAATGGCTACACCTTC. This gives the protein CASSFGQGGYNGYTF.

This clone was found a few times. The V gene is TRBV4-1, the J gene TRBJ2-5; tentatively, D is TRBD1 (7 bases). Germline V lookup: CDR1 MGHRA, CDR2 YSYEKL. The V gene lost 0 bases and the J gene lost 2 bases, with 13 bases spanning the gap. This CDR3 is 16 amino acids long. CDR3 nucleotides: TGCGCCAGCAGCCAAGACTGGAGGGGGCCACAAGAGACCCAGTACTTC. Residues: CASSQDWRGPQETQYF.

This clone was detected only a few times. V usage is TRBV30 and J usage is TRBJ2-3, with 15 nucleotides matching TRBD2. Germline CDR1 and CDR2: GTSNPN and SVGIG (reference sequence). CDR3 size: 16 residues. Losses at the gene ends were 2 bases for V and 5 bases for J; bases not matched to a gene: 5. The CDR3 loop is CAWSLGLAGGGDTQYF. In DNA form, the CDR3 reads TGTGCCTGGAGTTTGGGACTAGCGGGGGGCGGAGATACGCAGTATTTT.

This clone showed up just a few times. This chain uses TRBV28 with TRBJ1-6; 8 positions agree with TRBD1. Germline V gene data show CDR1 as MDHEN and CDR2 as SYDVKM. The J segment lost 7 bases and the V segment lost 7 bases, leaving 6 bases of the junction unmatched. The CDR3 extends over 14 amino acids. CDR3 coding DNA: TGTGCCAGCATTCTCACAGGGGGAAATTCACCCCTCCACTTT. Its translation: CASILTGGNSPLHF.

The rearrangement links TRBV4-2 to TRBJ2-7; D is undetermined. The CDR3 is 15 residues long. V was trimmed by 1 base and J by 3 bases, leaving 13 bases between them. Germline values: CDR1 LGHNA, CDR2 YNFKEQ. This CDR3 is CASSQVLSTHYEQYF. The CDR3 coding sequence is TGTGCCAGCAGCCAAGTGTTGTCCACTCACTACGAGCAGTACTTC.